These 24 T cell receptor beta chains were all obtained from the same sample, sequenced in a study of cytomegalovirus exposure and HLA in healthy donors. This PCR relied on a set of 60 Vbeta primers and 13 Jbeta primers. TCRdb's copy holds only in-frame clones and misses some; the assay was immunoSEQ multiplex PCR. The table records over 90,000 clones, approximately 80% of them present only once. Material for sequencing was PBMCs. These receptors all come from a male donor in good health and CMV-seropositive.

The J gene is TRBJ2-1, the V gene TRBV23-1; 15 nucleotides line up with TRBD2. TRBV23-1 is filed as an ORF, its function uncertain. V lost 2 bases and J lost 14; bases outside the gene matches: 13. The CDR3 loop spans 17 amino acids. CDR3 loop: CASSQVKGLAGGGEKFF. Here the CDR3 DNA reads TGCGCCAGCAGTCAAGTAAAAGGACTAGCGGGAGGGGGAGAGAAGTTCTTC.

V gene TRBV7-2 combines with J gene TRBJ2-7; 14 nucleotides align to TRBD2. The CDR3 has 17 residues. With 5 bases clipped from V and 5 bases from J, the junction kept 11 bases outside the gene matches. Germline loops: CDR1 SGHTA, CDR2 FQGNSA. CDR3: CASSPWRLAGGPHEQYF. The CDR3 nucleotides read TGTGCCAGCAGCCCGTGGAGACTAGCGGGAGGGCCCCACGAGCAGTACTTC.

With respect to this clone: One end of the junction fails to match germline, which may point to a read error. V gene TRBV6-1 combines with J gene TRBJ1-3; D gene ambiguous. The CDR3 totals 16 residues. The germline V gene encodes CDR1 MNHNS and CDR2 SASEGT. The CDR3 is CASSEAPGFSGNTIYF. In nucleotides, the CDR3 is TGTGCCAGCAGCGAAGCCCCAGGTTTCTCTGGAAACACCATATATTTT.

The gene calls are TRBV28 and TRBJ2-7, with TRBD1 matching over 8 bases. In germline, CDR1 is MDHEN, CDR2 SYDVKM. The CDR3 spans 15 residues. V was clipped by 4 bases and J by 5 bases; unmatched bases: 10. CDR3 nucleotides: TGTGCCAGCAGTTCCGGACAGGGAGGCCTAGACGAGCAGTACTTC. It translates to CASSSGQGGLDEQYF. The full variable domain, rest sourced from reference TRBV28 and TRBJ2-7, is DVKVTQSSRYLVKRTGEKVFLECVQDMDHENMFWYRQDPGLGLRLIYFSYDVKMKEKGDIPEGYSVSREKKERFSLILESASTNQTSMYLCASSSGQGGLDEQYFGPGTRLTVT.

This chain joins TRBV29-1 and TRBJ2-1; 10 nucleotides align to TRBD2. The germline gives CDR1 SQVTM, CDR2 ANQGSEA. V was pared by 2 bases and J by 4 bases, with 11 bases of the junction left unmatched. The CDR3 is made up of 17 amino acids. The CDR3 region has the DNA TGCAGCGTTGAATGGTGGATAGCGGGAGGTCTTTACAATGAGCAGTTCTTC. Translated, it gives CSVEWWIAGGLYNEQFF.

The chain has TRBV5-4 and TRBJ2-5; TRBD1 matches 11 bases. The last part of the DNA fits TRBJ2-7 better; the J call may be wrong. There are 15 residues in the CDR3. Germline loops: CDR1 SGHNT, CDR2 YYREEE (reference sequence). This CDR3 reads CASSLRTGGGNEQYF. The CDR3 nucleotides are TGTGCCAGCAGCTTGCGGACAGGGGGCGGGAACGAGCAGTACTTC.

V usage is TRBV11-2 and J usage is TRBJ1-2; TRBD1 matches at 8 bases. CDR3 length: 15 amino acids. V lost 5 bases to trimming and J lost 6 bases; unmatched junction nucleotides: 11. Germline CDR1 reads SGHAT; CDR2 reads FQNNGV. Written as DNA, the CDR3 is TGTGCCAGCAGCAAGAGAACAGGGGGAAAGGATGGCTACACCTTC. The encoded protein is CASSKRTGGKDGYTF.

The chain couples TRBV14 to TRBJ1-1; TRBD1 might be the D (6 bases). The germline V gene encodes CDR1 SGHDN and CDR2 FVKESK. The V and J ends lost 4 bases and 0 bases respectively, with 12 bases between them. This CDR3 has 15 residues. CDR3: CASSPQGFLNTEAFF. The CDR3, as DNA: TGTGCCAGCAGCCCCCAGGGGTTCTTGAACACTGAAGCTTTCTTT.

V usage is TRBV7-9 and J usage is TRBJ1-2, with 7 positions matching TRBD1. In germline, CDR1 is SEHNR, CDR2 FQNEAQ (reference sequence). V was clipped by 5 bases and J by 3 bases; unmatched bases: 0. The CDR3 runs 12 residues. The CDR3 bases are TGTGCCAGCAGCCAGGGGGACTATGGCTACACCTTC. Its protein is CASSQGDYGYTF.

This chain links TRBV18 with TRBJ2-5; TRBD1 matches 7 bases. The V gene end was trimmed by 0 bases and the J gene end by 3 bases; junction bases not matched to a gene: 4. The CDR3 runs to 15 residues. Germline CDR1 KGHSH, CDR2 LQKENI. The CDR3 here is CASSPPTGPEETQYF. The CDR3, as DNA: TGTGCCAGCTCACCACCGACAGGGCCTGAAGAGACCCAGTACTTC.

This clone was seen only once. J is TRBJ2-7 and V is TRBV9; D is unclear. The CDR3 is made up of 15 amino acids. The germline V gene has CDR1 SGDLS and CDR2 YYNGEE. Trimming left V 0 bases short and J 6 bases short, with 16 bases between. The CDR3 region has the DNA TGTGCCAGCAGCGTAGGAGGCGTGCGGTTGGGCGAGCAGTACTTC. Translation: CASSVGGVRLGEQYF.

This rearrangement joins TRBV10-3 to TRBJ1-1; D may be TRBD1 (6 bases). The CDR3 has 15 residues. From germline, CDR1 is ENHRY and CDR2 SYGVKD. With 7 bases removed from V and 2 bases from J, the gap between germline ends came to 17 bases. The CDR3 region is CAIISGAGDNTEAFF. The CDR3 DNA follows: TGTGCCATCATCTCCGGGGCAGGGGACAACACTGAAGCTTTCTTT.

This clone has more than one count but fewer than ten. The V gene is TRBV19, the J gene TRBJ2-5, with D perhaps TRBD2 (6 bases). The ends were cut back, 3 bases at V and 5 bases at J, with 13 bases in the middle. The CDR3 covers 14 residues. Germline V gene sequence: CDR1 LNHDA, CDR2 SQIVND (reference sequence). CDR3 protein: CASSIRGGLETQYF. The DNA of the CDR3 is TGTGCCAGTAGTATTCGGGGAGGATTGGAGACCCAGTACTTC. Together with reference TRBV19 and TRBJ2-5, the CDR3 gives the full variable domain: DGGITQSPKYLFRKEGQNVTLSCEQNLNHDAMYWYRQDPGQGLRLIYYSQIVNDFQKGDIAEGYSVSREKKESFPLTVTSAQKNPTAFYLCASSIRGGLETQYFGPGTRLLVL.

The chain couples TRBV13 to TRBJ2-1; 13 bases are a match to TRBD2. Germline V gene lookup returns CDR1 PRHDT and CDR2 FYEKMQ (reference sequence). The CDR3 is 15 residues long. J gave up 9 bases and V 8 bases, and 10 bases lay outside the gene matches. The DNA for the CDR3 is TGTGCCAGCGTCACCGGGACTAGCGGGAACACTGAGCAGTTCTTC. Translating gives CASVTGTSGNTEQFF.

This chain uses TRBV5-6 with TRBJ2-7; 9 nucleotides match TRBD1. The V segment lost 4 bases and the J segment 5 bases; nucleotides outside the gene matches: 10. Germline CDR1 reads SGHDT; CDR2 reads YYEEEE. The CDR3 runs 15 residues. CDR3 sequence (DNA): TGTGCCAGCAGCATGTGGGTGACAGGGGGGCACGAGCAGTACTTC. This translates into CASSMWVTGGHEQYF.

This clone came up once. The chain joins TRBV29-1 to TRBJ2-5; the D gene is possibly TRBD2 (6 bases). Germline CDR1 SQVTM, CDR2 ANQGSEA. Trimming took off 3 bases at V and 5 bases at J, with 10 bases between the two ends. The CDR3 totals 12 residues. The CDR3 loop is CSVDGAGETQYF. The DNA for the CDR3 is TGCAGCGTTGATGGGGCGGGGGAGACCCAGTACTTC. Looking up the rest from reference TRBV29-1 and TRBJ2-5 gives the full variable domain: SAVISQKPSRDICQRGTSLTIQCQVDSQVTMMFWYRQQPGQSLTLIATANQGSEATYESGFVIDKFPISRPNLTFSTLTVSNMSPEDSSIYLCSVDGAGETQYFGPGTRLLVL.

This clone was recorded once. V usage is TRBV28 and J usage is TRBJ1-4; weak D call: TRBD1 (6 bases). V lost 3 bases and J 4 bases, leaving 9 bases between the germline ends. This CDR3 has 14 amino acids. CDR1 is MDHEN and CDR2 is SYDVKM in the germline V gene. CDR3 in amino acids: CASSFEGVNEKLFF. CDR3 in DNA: TGTGCCAGCAGTTTTGAGGGGGTTAATGAAAAACTGTTTTTT. Supplemented by reference TRBV28 and TRBJ1-4, the full variable domain reads DVKVTQSSRYLVKRTGEKVFLECVQDMDHENMFWYRQDPGLGLRLIYFSYDVKMKEKGDIPEGYSVSREKKERFSLILESASTNQTSMYLCASSFEGVNEKLFFGSGTQLSVL.

CDR3 protein: CASSWTGNQETQYF. The CDR3, as DNA: TGTGCCAGCAGTTGGACAGGGAACCAAGAGACCCAGTACTTC. The rearrangement links TRBV2 to TRBJ2-5, with TRBD1 matching 8 bases. J gave up 0 bases and V 5 bases, and 2 bases lay outside the gene matches. The CDR3 length is 14 residues. The germline V gene encodes CDR1 SNHLY and CDR2 FYNNEI.

The chain employs TRBV28 and TRBJ2-3, with D possibly being TRBD1 (5 bases). Germline V gene data show CDR1 as MDHEN and CDR2 as SYDVKM. The CDR3 runs to 13 residues. The V and J ends lost 3 bases and 6 bases respectively, with 10 bases between them. The CDR3 spells CASSFDGADTQYF. In nucleotides, the CDR3 is TGTGCCAGCAGTTTTGATGGGGCGGATACGCAGTATTTT.

The V and J genes are TRBV7-9 and TRBJ2-7, with D possibly being TRBD1 (5 bases). Looked up from germline, CDR1 is SEHNR and CDR2 is FQNEAQ (reference sequence). The V and J ends lost 1 base and 6 bases respectively, with 13 bases between them. This CDR3 is 14 amino acids long. This CDR3 reads CASSLEGTGREQYF. In DNA form, the CDR3 reads TGTGCCAGCAGCTTAGAAGGCACAGGACGCGAGCAGTACTTC.

This clone was detected a few times. V and J are TRBV27 and TRBJ1-2, with 10 bases that match TRBD1. CDR1 and CDR2 (germline): MNHEY, SMNVEV (reference sequence). The CDR3 extends over 16 amino acids. Trimming removed 10 bases from V and 5 bases from J; junction bases left unmatched: 16. CDR3 DNA sequence: TGTGCCACATGGGACCGGACAGGGGGATATTGGTATGGCTACACCTTC. This encodes CATWDRTGGYWYGYTF.

CDR3: CASSGRLGIGYNEQFF. CDR3 DNA sequence: TGTGCCAGCAGTGGCCGACTCGGGATTGGATACAATGAGCAGTTCTTC. This chain joins TRBV2 and TRBJ2-1, with a possible D match to TRBD2 (5 bases). Germline V gene lookup returns CDR1 SNHLY and CDR2 FYNNEI. The CDR3 runs 16 residues. V was pared by 4 bases and J by 4 bases, with 17 bases between.

This chain connects TRBV7-4 to TRBJ1-4; perhaps TRBD1 as D (5 bases). Per the germline V gene, CDR1 is SGHVT and CDR2 is SQSDAQ. This CDR3 region has 18 residues. Trimming removed 5 bases from V and 0 bases from J, with 19 bases in between. The CDR3 loop reads CASSTDASGGSTNEKLFF. In DNA form, the CDR3 reads TGTGCCAGCAGCACGGATGCGTCGGGGGGATCAACTAATGAAAAACTGTTTTTT.

This chain links TRBV30 with TRBJ2-1; 11 bases fit TRBD2. Germline lookup yields CDR1 GTSNPN and CDR2 SVGIG (reference sequence). Trimming cost V 3 bases and J 9 bases; bases outside gene matches: 7. CDR3 length equals 14 residues. The CDR3 sequence is CAWRTSGEGGEQFF. The CDR3 region has the DNA TGTGCCTGGAGGACTAGCGGGGAGGGGGGTGAGCAGTTCTTC. Using reference TRBV30 and TRBJ2-1 for the parts outside the CDR3, the full variable domain is SQTIHQWPATLVQPVGSPLSLECTVEGTSNPNLYWYRQAAGRGLQLLFYSVGIGQISSEVPQNLSASRPQDRQFILSSKKLLLSDSGFYLCAWRTSGEGGEQFFGPGTRLTVL.